These 18 T cell receptor beta chains came from one sample sequenced in a study of response to subunit inactivated influenza vaccine. TCRdb re-called the RT-PCR reads with MiXCR, one entry per CDR3 protein. The data show 450,000 to 600,000 distinct CDR3 sequences, approximately 16% seen once. Sequenced material: CD4+ T cells sorted from PBMCs, taken roughly 24 months after vaccination. Receptors were obtained from a man between 50 and 69 years old who received an inactivated influenza vaccine.

The rearrangement uses TRBV5-6 and TRBJ2-7, with D unclear. The CDR3 has 12 residues. The germline CDR1 and CDR2 sequences are SGHDT and YYEEEE. V dropped 1 base and J dropped 2 bases, with 4 bases sitting between them. In DNA, the CDR3 is TGTGCCAGCAGCTTGTACCCCTACGAGCAGTACTTC. Translation gives CASSLYPYEQYF.

This clonotype was counted a few times. The rearrangement links TRBV27 to TRBJ2-7, with D unclear. CDR3 size: 13 residues. CDR1 and CDR2 from the germline V gene are MNHEY and SMNVEV (reference sequence). V lost 3 bases to trimming and J lost 2 bases, with 8 bases between them. The CDR3 bases are TGTGCCAGCAGTTTGCAGGCTACCTACGAGCAGTACTTC. This codes for CASSLQATYEQYF.

The CDR3 reads CASSSRGVQETQYF. The CDR3 nucleotides read TGTGCCAGCAGTTCCCGCGGGGTCCAAGAGACCCAGTACTTC. The J gene is TRBJ2-5, the V gene TRBV12-3 or TRBV12-4; a possible D gene is TRBD2 (6 bases). The CDR3 length is 14 residues. V gave up 4 bases and J gave up 1 base, with 10 bases separating them.

This chain connects TRBV6-5 to TRBJ2-7, with 8 bases lining up with TRBD1. The length of the CDR3 is 14 residues. CDR1 and CDR2 (germline): MNHEY, SVGAGI. V shed 5 bases and J 5 bases; nucleotides not matched to a gene: 8. This CDR3 is CASSNQRTGHEQYF. The CDR3 nucleotides read TGTGCCAGCAGTAACCAACGGACAGGGCACGAGCAGTACTTC.

CDR3 sequence (DNA): TGTGCCAGCAGTTACAGCCGGGCTAGCGGGAGACACGAGCAGTACTTC. Translation: CASSYSRASGRHEQYF. The V gene is TRBV6-5, the J gene TRBJ2-7; 10 bases fit TRBD2. The J segment lost 5 bases and the V segment lost 2 bases, leaving 9 bases of the junction unmatched. CDR1 MNHEY and CDR2 SVGAGI come from the germline V gene. This CDR3 comprises 16 residues.

This clonotype was counted only a few times. V gene TRBV20-1 combines with J gene TRBJ2-1; 8 nucleotides match TRBD2. CDR1 and CDR2 from the germline V gene are DFQATT and SNEGSKA (reference sequence). After removal of 3 bases from V and 10 bases from J, the junction contained 5 bases not matched to a gene. The CDR3 spans 12 residues. CDR3 DNA sequence: TGCAGTGCTAGCGGGAGGGCCCGGGAGCAGTTCTTC. Protein product: CSASGRAREQFF.

Ten or more counts support this clonotype. The gene calls are TRBV5-1 and TRBJ2-1; TRBD2 matches 7 bases. V was pared by 7 bases and J by 6 bases, with 4 bases of the junction left unmatched. This CDR3 has 12 residues. The germline V gene has CDR1 SGHRS and CDR2 YFSETQ. The CDR3 region is CASGSGVNEQFF. The CDR3 nucleotides are TGCGCCAGCGGGAGCGGGGTCAATGAGCAGTTCTTC.

The chain employs TRBV2 and TRBJ2-1, with 9 bases matching TRBD2. The germline V gene has CDR1 SNHLY and CDR2 FYNNEI. Trimming cost V 7 bases and J 9 bases; bases outside gene matches: 7. CDR3 length: 13 amino acids. Here the CDR3 reads CASTSGVRGEQFF. As DNA, the CDR3 is TGTGCCAGCACTAGCGGGGTAAGGGGTGAGCAGTTCTTC. The whole variable domain, filled in from reference TRBV2 and TRBJ2-1, reads EPEVTQTPSHQVTQMGQEVILRCVPISNHLYFYWYRQILGQKVEFLVSFYNNEISEKSEIFDDQFSVERPDGSNFTLKIRSTKLEDSAMYFCASTSGVRGEQFFGPGTRLTVL.

V gene TRBV18 combines with J gene TRBJ2-1; 12 nucleotides line up with TRBD2. Unmatched junction bases numbered 6, after V lost 5 bases and J lost 4 bases. Germline CDR1 reads KGHSH; CDR2 reads LQKENI. The CDR3 covers 16 residues. CDR3 DNA: TGTGCCAGCTCAGCATCTAGCGGGAGGGCTTACAATGAGCAGTTCTTC. It encodes CASSASSGRAYNEQFF.

The chain couples TRBV6-2 or TRBV6-3 to TRBJ2-7; 10 nucleotides line up with TRBD1. This CDR3 is built from 14 residues. Germline assignment: CDR1 MNHEY and CDR2 SVGEGT. Trimming at V came to 6 bases and at J to 5 bases, leaving 7 bases not matched to a gene. The CDR3 sequence: CASRPTGGRNEQYF. CDR3 DNA sequence: TGTGCCAGCAGGCCGACAGGGGGCCGGAACGAGCAGTACTTC.

Points on this clonotype: A much bigger clone sits one base away, suggesting this may be a read error. The chain is built from TRBV20-1 and TRBJ2-2; D may be TRBD2 (7 bases). In germline, CDR1 is DFQATT, CDR2 SNEGSKA (reference sequence). The CDR3 runs 14 residues. This chain's CDR3 is CSARWGGRTGQLFF. The CDR3 DNA reads TGCAGTGCTAGGTGGGGGGGCAGGACCGGGCAGCTGTTTTTT.

There are a few counts of this clonotype. The rearrangement uses TRBV10-3 and TRBJ1-1; D remains ambiguous. The CDR3 is 16 residues long. The germline CDR1 and CDR2 sequences are ENHRY and SYGVKD. Trimming pared 4 bases from V and 11 bases from J, leaving 26 bases between. The DNA of the CDR3 is TGTGCCATCAGTGGCGGTTTCTCTAGGTCCGGCTCAACGGCTTTCTTT. Protein product: CAISGGFSRSGSTAFF.

This clonotype occurred a few times. The J gene is TRBJ2-2, the V gene TRBV5-5; 13 bases are a match to TRBD2. CDR3 length: 16 amino acids. Trimming cost V 1 base and J 5 bases; bases outside gene matches: 2. Germline CDR1 SGHKS, CDR2 YYEKEE (reference sequence). CDR3 sequence reads: CASSLTSGRATGELFF. The CDR3 DNA is TGTGCCAGCAGCTTGACTAGCGGGAGGGCGACCGGGGAGCTGTTTTTT.

V and J are TRBV21-1 and TRBJ1-4; the DNA was not compared with TRBD1, the D call given in the table. TRBV21-1 is recorded as a pseudogene. The CDR3 contains 16 residues. Here the CDR3 DNA reads TGTGCCAGCAGCGCCCGACGGGGGTGGCCTAATGAAAAACTGTTTTTT. Translation: CASSARRGWPNEKLFF.

This clonotype was seen a handful of times. V usage is TRBV10-3 and J usage is TRBJ2-7, with TRBD2 as a possible D gene (5 bases). The CDR3 length is 15 residues. Germline-derived CDR1 and CDR2 are ENHRY and SYGVKD. Trimming stripped 4 bases from V and 2 bases from J, with 15 bases between. Here the CDR3 DNA reads TGTGCCATCAGTGGGGGTAGTAGCGTACCCTACGAGCAGTACTTC. Residues: CAISGGSSVPYEQYF.

This chain links TRBV28 with TRBJ2-2, with 9 bases that match TRBD2. The V gene end was trimmed by 6 bases and the J gene end by 1 base; junction bases not matched to a gene: 6. Germline assignment: CDR1 MDHEN and CDR2 SYDVKM. The CDR3 spans 16 residues. The CDR3 region is CASRLMTSGNTGELFF. For the CDR3, the DNA is TGTGCCAGCAGACTCATGACTAGCGGGAACACCGGGGAGCTGTTTTTT.

This chain uses TRBV3-1 with TRBJ2-2, with 7 bases fitting TRBD2. CDR1 is LGHDT and CDR2 is YNNKEL in the germline V gene (reference sequence). The CDR3 is made up of 15 amino acids. V dropped 3 bases and J dropped 5; count of bases not matched to a gene: 6. CDR3 residues: CASSQTSGATGELFF. The CDR3 nucleotides are TGTGCCAGCAGCCAGACAAGCGGGGCGACCGGGGAGCTGTTTTTT.

This clonotype was detected only a few times. This chain links TRBV6-2 or TRBV6-3 with TRBJ2-7; TRBD1 aligns across 9 bases. V lost 6 bases to trimming and J lost 3 bases; unmatched junction nucleotides: 6. The CDR3 loop spans 14 amino acids. The germline CDR1 and CDR2 sequences are MNHEY and SVGEGT. This CDR3 is CASSLRGQGYEQYF. The CDR3 DNA sequence: TGTGCCAGCAGCTTAAGGGGACAGGGCTACGAGCAGTACTTC.